This TCR beta chain was observed in a study of T cells in Graves' hyperthyroidism and ophthalmopathy. Overall study results and limits: Model predictions of ophthalmopathy came a median approximately 6 months before onset.

Template material for amplifying TCR beta CDR3 regions consisted of RNA transcripts. During a first-round RT-PCR of the TCR CDR3, the HTBI primer set was used. TCRdb analysed the multiplex PCR reads with MiXCR anew, one entry per CDR3 protein. The data contain some 600,000 distinct CDR3 sequences, approximately 15% of them singletons. The study enrolled patients aged 18 to 65 with newly diagnosed hyperthyroidism of under 2 months' duration. This clonotype was seen at least ten times. The target antigen is unknown. The CDR3 is made up of 15 amino acids. Per germline, CDR1 SEHNR and CDR2 FQNEAQ (reference sequence). The V and J ends lost 2 bases and 0 bases respectively, with 11 bases between them.

This chain links TRBV7-9 with TRBJ2-7, with D possibly being TRBD1 (6 bases). This receptor was obtained from a woman in her thirties with Graves' hyperthyroidism that later progressed to Graves' ophthalmopathy. Sequenced input: blood. CDR3 coding DNA: TGTGCCAGCAGCTTAAGGACAGAGAGCTCCTACGAGCAGTACTTC. Residues: CASSLRTESSYEQYF.